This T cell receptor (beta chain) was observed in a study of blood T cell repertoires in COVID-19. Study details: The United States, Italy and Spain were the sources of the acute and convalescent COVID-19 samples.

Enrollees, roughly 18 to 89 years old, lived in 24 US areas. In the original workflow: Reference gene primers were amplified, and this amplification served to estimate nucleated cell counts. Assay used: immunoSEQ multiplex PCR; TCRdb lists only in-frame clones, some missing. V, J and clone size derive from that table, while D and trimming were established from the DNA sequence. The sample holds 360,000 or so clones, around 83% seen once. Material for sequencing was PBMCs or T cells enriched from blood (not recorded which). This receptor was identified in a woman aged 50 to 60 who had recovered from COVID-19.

CDR3 protein: CARRVAGGRGGTDTQYF. The CDR3 coding sequence is TGTGCCCGCCGCGTAGCGGGGGGGAGGGGGGGCACAGATACGCAGTATTTT. The J gene is TRBJ2-3, the V gene TRBV9; 11 bases are shared with TRBD2. V shed 10 bases and J 1 base; nucleotides not matched to a gene: 14. The CDR3 is 17 residues long. Germline assignment: CDR1 SGDLS and CDR2 YYNGEE.